This T cell receptor (beta chain) was recovered during a study of blood T cell repertoires in COVID-19 (dated by TCRdb to 2018 to 2021). A note on the overall study: Collaborator samples came from the United States, Italy and Spain and covered acute and convalescent phases of COVID-19. Where HLA class I and class II types were available, the types were taken from metadata supplied by the sample provider, not from assay-based typing. A de-identified subject ID, COVID-19 status, age in years and sex were almost always included in the sample metadata. The material from the prospective study consisted of cDNA or gDNA derived from T cells, B-cell-depleted T cells, or PBMCs. Samples came from the ongoing ImmuneRACE study (first 160 participants) plus 1,254 subjects from 6 global collaborators. The repertoires were released in a freely available public database meant as a resource for research on the immune response to SARS-CoV-2. Deeply sampled blood TCRbeta repertoires from subjects exposed to, actively infected with, or recovered from COVID-19 were included in the dataset.

The germline V gene (reference sequence) yields WNHNN for CDR1 and SYGVQD for CDR2. The CDR3 sequence holds 16 residues, the cysteine and phenylalanine included. The DNA shown is the 48-base CDR3, in frame from base 1. The junction shows trimming of 0 bases on V and 6 bases on J, plus 16 bases between the germline ends. In regard to this clone: The target of this receptor is not known. Base qualities were left out, and no much larger clone turns up one base away.

TCRbeta CDR3 regions were amplified from genomic DNA using the immunoSEQ Assay, a bias-controlled multiplex PCR. The original pipeline was this. Nucleated cell counts per sample were estimated from amplification of reference gene primers within the assay. Sequence reads were collapsed and filtered to measure the absolute abundance of every unique TCRbeta CDR3 rearrangement. For each sample, productive Simpson clonality was calculated as the square root of Simpson's diversity index over productive rearrangements. TCRdb re-hosts the immuneACCESS table, in-frame sequences only. Its copies lack some clones; in the studies checked, an unresolved V gene accounts for under half of them, and the cause for the rest is not known. V, J and clone size are those of that table, while D and trimming were read from the DNA. The sample contains some 140,000 clones, 75% to 90% of them found a single time. Of the sample, more than 15% falls within the top ten clones.

In the prospective study, participants were 18 to 89 years old, resided in around 25 geographic areas of the United States, and were enrolled through a virtual design. Cohort assignment in the prospective study relied on participant-reported clinical history from a screening survey and a study questionnaire. Recovered participants in ImmuneRACE Cohort 3 were defined by two consecutive negative NP/OP PCR tests, clearance by a healthcare professional, or resolution of symptoms. Mobile phlebotomists in the prospective study collected whole blood, serum and a nasopharyngeal or oropharyngeal swab from every participant. Participants in the prospective study had the option to provide additional blood draws and questionnaires over a 2-month period. Prospective study blood samples were shipped either frozen or at room temperature before DNA extraction. Overall results and qualifications from the work: The quantity of clinical and demographic metadata differed by source and by participant and was supplied without curation.

This clonotype originated in a man younger than 40 who had recovered from COVID-19. The rearrangement joined TRBV10-1 to TRBJ2-3; TRBD1 might be the D gene, on 6 matching bases. The sample was PBMCs or T cells enriched from blood (not recorded which). The CDR3 region: CASSESGTPSPDTQYF. The DNA sequence is given as TGCGCCAGCAGTGAGTCGGGGACACCGTCCCCGGATACGCAGTATTTT.